This passage covers 28 T cell receptor beta chains from one sample sequenced in a study of response to subunit inactivated influenza vaccine (dated by TCRdb to the late 2010s). Library method: RT-PCR. Instrument on record: Illumina HiSeq 2500. TCRdb ran its own pipeline on the public reads, namely fastp trimming at Q25 and MiXCR clone calling, and kept in-frame beta chains. Rows are combined by CDR3 protein, so each entry shows the most common genes and DNA. The sample table lists roughly 620,000 distinct CDR3 sequences, over 9% of them with a count of one. The top ten hold approximately 9.9% of the sample. In addition, the sample was reused for a study of T cells expressing NK-cell markers. As that second paper reports: TCR beta cDNA libraries were prepared using 5'RACE template switching, which introduced a universal primer site and unique molecular identifiers.

Specimen: PBMCs from blood, collected on the day of vaccination. These receptors all come from a man aged 45-60 years who received an inactivated influenza vaccine. Donor details come from another sample of the same person, matched by shared clones.

The gene calls are TRBV18 and TRBJ2-5; D is tentatively TRBD1 or TRBD2 (5 bases each). CDR3 length: 15 residues. Germline V CDR1 and CDR2: KGHSH, LQKENI. Trimming shortened V by 6 bases and J by 2 bases, and 16 bases separated the two germline ends. CDR3 DNA sequence: TGTGCCAGCTCCCGGACCCAGGGACCTCAAGAGACCCAGTACTTC. Protein product: CASSRTQGPQETQYF.

The CDR3 DNA sequence: TGTGCCAGCAGTCACGGCGGACCCAATGGGGGTACTGAAGCTTTCTTT. It encodes CASSHGGPNGGTEAFF. This chain connects TRBV27 to TRBJ1-1, with D possibly matching TRBD1 (5 bases). The germline gives CDR1 MNHEY, CDR2 SMNVEV (reference sequence). Trimming cost V 5 bases and J 5 bases, with 21 bases left between them. CDR3 length: 16 residues.

The rearrangement uses TRBV2 and TRBJ2-5; D may be TRBD1 or TRBD2 (5 bases each). Germline V CDR1 and CDR2: SNHLY, FYNNEI. Trimming removed 5 bases at V and 5 bases at J, with 15 bases between. This CDR3 contains 14 residues. The CDR3 sequence: CASSSGTSLETQYF. The CDR3 region has the DNA TGTGCCAGCAGTTCCGGGACGAGCCTTGAGACCCAGTACTTC.

This clonotype has a count of ten or more. The chain uses TRBV29-1 and TRBJ2-1, with TRBD2 matching 8 bases. There are 13 residues in the CDR3. Germline V CDR1 and CDR2: SQVTM, ANQGSEA. V lost 7 bases, J lost 8 bases, and 10 bases stayed unmatched. This chain's CDR3 is CSARPSSGHEQFF. CDR3 in DNA: TGCAGCGCCAGGCCTTCTAGCGGGCATGAGCAGTTCTTC.

This clonotype was seen many times. The chain joins TRBV10-3 to TRBJ1-3; no reliable D call. The CDR3 sequence is 12 residues long. Germline lookup yields CDR1 ENHRY and CDR2 SYGVKD. V dropped 10 bases and J dropped 4 bases, with 11 bases sitting between them. DNA of the CDR3: TGTGCCACCACGCGGTCGGGAAACACCATATATTTT. Translating it yields CATTRSGNTIYF.

In its sample, this clonotype was seen a few times. The rearrangement uses TRBV4-2 and TRBJ2-5; D is perhaps TRBD1 (6 bases). Germline CDR1 LGHNA, CDR2 YNFKEQ. Trimming stripped 4 bases from V and 4 bases from J, with 16 bases between. This CDR3 has 15 residues. CDR3 nucleotide sequence: TGTGCCAGCAGCCGCCGGGACACCAAGGGAGAGACCCAGTACTTC. Translation: CASSRRDTKGETQYF.

The rearrangement joins TRBV4-3 to TRBJ1-1; the D is unclear. The CDR3 spans 15 residues. CDR1 and CDR2 from the germline V gene are LGHNA and YSLEER. V was pared by 0 bases and J by 4 bases, with 12 bases between. CDR3 in DNA: TGCGCCAGCAGCCAAGAAAGAGGAATCGGCACTGAAGCTTTCTTT. It translates to CASSQERGIGTEAFF.

This clonotype appeared many times. The V and J genes are TRBV12-3 or TRBV12-4 and TRBJ2-5, with 7 bases lining up with TRBD1. Germline trimming cut 6 bases from V and 5 bases from J; bases unmatched to any gene: 6. The CDR3 consists of 13 residues. CDR3 in DNA: TGTGCCAGCAGCACCACAGGGGTGGAGACCCAGTACTTC. As protein: CASSTTGVETQYF.

This chain links TRBV10-3 with TRBJ2-7; 7 nucleotides line up with TRBD1. Germline V gene data show CDR1 as ENHRY and CDR2 as SYGVKD. The CDR3 length is 11 residues. The junction had 5 bases not matched to a gene; V was cut back by 10 bases and J by 5 bases. The CDR3 region has the DNA TGTGCCACCTCCGGACAGGACGAGCAGTACTTC. It codes for CATSGQDEQYF.

V is TRBV6-2 or TRBV6-3 and J is TRBJ2-7; the match to TRBD2 covers 7 bases. Germline V CDR1 and CDR2: MNHEY, SVGEGT. Germline trimming cut 1 base from V and 4 bases from J; bases unmatched to any gene: 7. CDR3 length: 15 residues. The CDR3 DNA reads as TGTGCCAGCAGTTACTTCCTAGCGGAACTTTACGAGCAGTACTTC. This translates into CASSYFLAELYEQYF.

The sample holds a few counts of this clonotype. The J gene is TRBJ2-5, the V gene TRBV12-3 or TRBV12-4; D unclear. The CDR3 runs 15 residues. V lost 5 bases to trimming and J lost 4 bases, with 17 bases between them. CDR3 in DNA: TGTGCCAGCAGTGTCTTGAAAGCTGTAGGAGAGACCCAGTACTTC. It yields the protein CASSVLKAVGETQYF.

The chain joins TRBV20-1 to TRBJ2-1, with D unclear. Trimming left V 6 bases short and J 9 bases short, with 18 bases between. CDR3 length: 13 residues. Germline lookup yields CDR1 DFQATT and CDR2 SNEGSKA (reference sequence). The CDR3 protein is CSAPGPITFEQFF. The DNA for the CDR3 is TGCAGTGCCCCGGGCCCCATAACCTTTGAGCAGTTCTTC.

This clonotype came up a few times. The rearrangement uses TRBV18 and TRBJ2-2; D is possibly TRBD2 (6 bases). The CDR3 loop spans 15 amino acids. Trimming pared 6 bases from V and 4 bases from J, leaving 15 bases between. Per the germline V gene, CDR1 is KGHSH and CDR2 is LQKENI. The CDR3 bases are TGTGCCAGCTCGCCCCAGGAGGGAGGCACCGGGGAGCTGTTTTTT. Its protein product is CASSPQEGGTGELFF.

This clonotype has just a few counts. V gene TRBV5-6 combines with J gene TRBJ2-2; 11 bases align to TRBD2. The CDR3 extends over 18 amino acids. Trimming at V came to 0 bases and at J to 3 bases, leaving 7 bases not matched to a gene. Germline V lookup: CDR1 SGHDT, CDR2 YYEEEE. CDR3 sequence reads: CASSLGLAGGTYTGELFF. The CDR3 DNA reads as TGTGCCAGCAGCTTGGGGCTAGCGGGGGGCACCTACACCGGGGAGCTGTTTTTT.

The V and J genes are TRBV13 and TRBJ1-1, with D perhaps TRBD1 (5 bases). CDR1 and CDR2 (germline): PRHDT, FYEKMQ (reference sequence). Trimming pared 5 bases from V and 0 bases from J, leaving 13 bases between. There are 15 residues in the CDR3. CDR3 sequence: CASSKNRRVNTEAFF. CDR3 coding DNA: TGTGCCAGCAGCAAAAACAGGCGGGTGAACACTGAAGCTTTCTTT. Combining the CDR3 with reference TRBV13 and TRBJ1-1 gives the whole variable domain AAGVIQSPRHLIKEKRETATLKCYPIPRHDTVYWYQQGPGQDPQFLISFYEKMQSDKGSIPDRFSAQQFSDYHSELNMSSLELGDSALYFCASSKNRRVNTEAFFGQGTRLTVV.

This clonotype was seen only a few times. This rearrangement joins TRBV6-1 to TRBJ2-1; D possibly uses TRBD1 or TRBD2 (5 bases each). V lost 5 bases and J 3 bases, leaving 17 bases between the germline ends. Germline lookup yields CDR1 MNHNS and CDR2 SASEGT. This CDR3 contains 16 residues. CDR3 sequence (DNA): TGTGCCAGCAGTCCGCAGGTGGGACGGAACTACAATGAGCAGTTCTTC. This encodes CASSPQVGRNYNEQFF.

This clonotype came up many times. The V gene is TRBV11-2, the J gene TRBJ2-7; a weak D match, TRBD2 (5 bases). The CDR3 is 13 amino acids. V was clipped by 6 bases and J by 0 bases, with 9 bases between them. Germline assignment: CDR1 SGHAT and CDR2 FQNNGV. CDR3 coding DNA: TGTGCCAGCAGTCCCGGACTCTCCTACGAGCAGTACTTC. Translating gives CASSPGLSYEQYF.

This clonotype was counted a few times. The chain employs TRBV7-2 and TRBJ1-5; possibly TRBD1 for D (5 bases). The V gene lost 0 bases and the J gene lost 6 bases, with 30 bases spanning the gap. CDR3 length: 21 residues. CDR1 is SGHTA and CDR2 is FQGNSA in the germline V gene. In DNA, the CDR3 is TGTGCCAGCAGCTTAGCGCCAAGAAGAGAGTTTGGGGGGGGTCAAGTTCAGCCCCAGCATTTT. Protein sequence: CASSLAPRREFGGGQVQPQHF.

This clonotype was counted a few times. DNA of the CDR3: TGCGCCAGCAGCGGATTTGATGAGCAGTTCTTC. It yields the protein CASSGFDEQFF. The chain couples TRBV5-1 to TRBJ2-1; D ambiguous. Trimming shortened V by 4 bases and J by 8 bases, and 7 bases separated the two germline ends. Germline loops: CDR1 SGHRS, CDR2 YFSETQ. The CDR3 spans 11 residues. The whole variable domain, remainder taken from reference TRBV5-1 and TRBJ2-1, is KAGVTQTPRYLIKTRGQQVTLSCSPISGHRSVSWYQQTPGQGLQFLFEYFSETQRNKGNFPGRFSGRQFSNSRSEMNVSTLELGDSALYLCASSGFDEQFFGPGTRLTVL.

Many counts were recorded for this clonotype. Here the CDR3 DNA reads TGTGCCAGCAGCCAAACAGGGAGCTCCTACAATGAGCAGTTCTTC. The encoded protein is CASSQTGSSYNEQFF. The chain has TRBV3-1 and TRBJ2-1; possible D gene TRBD1, 6 bases. CDR1 is LGHDT, CDR2 YNNKEL, per germline (reference sequence). The V gene lost 2 bases and the J gene lost 0 bases, with 8 bases spanning the gap. This CDR3 is built from 15 residues.

In this sample, this clonotype turned up a few times. The CDR3 sequence is CASSPTGETAYEQYF. In DNA form, the CDR3 reads TGCGCCAGCAGCCCCACCGGGGAGACAGCCTACGAGCAGTACTTC. The gene calls are TRBV5-1 and TRBJ2-7; D is perhaps TRBD1 or TRBD2 (5 bases each). The CDR3 length is 15 residues. Per germline, CDR1 SGHRS and CDR2 YFSETQ. V lost 4 bases and J lost 2, with 16 bases in between.

The CDR3 region is CASSRKPGQAFFQETQYF. CDR3 in DNA: TGTGCCAGCAGCCGCAAACCGGGACAGGCGTTCTTCCAAGAGACCCAGTACTTC. The chain combines TRBV11-2 with TRBJ2-5; 8 nucleotides match TRBD1. V lost 5 bases and J lost 1; bases outside the gene matches: 15. This CDR3 comprises 18 residues. Germline loops: CDR1 SGHAT, CDR2 FQNNGV.

This rearrangement joins TRBV7-8 to TRBJ2-7; D possibly corresponds to TRBD2 (6 bases). This CDR3 contains 15 residues. CDR1 is SGHVS and CDR2 is FQNEAQ in the germline V gene. The V gene lost 5 bases and the J gene lost 4 bases, with 18 bases spanning the gap. The CDR3 loop reads CASSIHFQLAYEQYF. DNA for the CDR3: TGTGCCAGCAGCATCCACTTTCAACTAGCTTACGAGCAGTACTTC.

This clonotype was seen only a few times. This chain uses TRBV20-1 with TRBJ1-2; D is unclear. The CDR3 contains 11 residues. Trimming cost V 4 bases and J 3 bases, with 6 bases left between them. Germline-derived CDR1 and CDR2 are DFQATT and SNEGSKA (reference sequence). CDR3 sequence (DNA): TGCAGTGCTATAAGGGACTATGGCTACACCTTC. The encoded protein is CSAIRDYGYTF.

This chain uses TRBV15 with TRBJ2-5, with D tentatively TRBD1 (5 bases). CDR3 length: 15 residues. CDR1 and CDR2 from the germline V gene are LNHNV and YYDKDF (reference sequence). Trimming removed 0 bases from V and 0 bases from J, with 8 bases in between. The CDR3 region has the DNA TGTGCCACCAGCAGAGAGACAGCGTACCAAGAGACCCAGTACTTC. Translation gives CATSRETAYQETQYF. The full variable domain, in which reference TRBV15 and TRBJ2-5 provide the parts outside the CDR3, is DAMVIQNPRYQVTQFGKPVTLSCSQTLNHNVMYWYQQKSSQAPKLLFHYYDKDFNNEADTPDNFQSRRPNTSFCFLDIRSPGLGDTAMYLCATSRETAYQETQYFGPGTRLLVL.

There are a few counts of this clonotype. This rearrangement joins TRBV6-5 to TRBJ2-3; possible D gene TRBD2, 7 bases. The germline V and J ends were trimmed by 2 bases and 5 bases, with 20 bases remaining between them. From germline, CDR1 is MNHEY and CDR2 SVGAGI. The CDR3 runs 17 residues. The CDR3 DNA reads as TGTGCCAGCAGTTACCCCCCGGGCGGGGGCGGGGGAGATACGCAGTATTTT. The encoded protein is CASSYPPGGGGGDTQYF.

This chain links TRBV15 with TRBJ2-2, with no clear D. The V gene lost 3 bases and the J gene lost 2 bases, with 13 bases spanning the gap. The CDR3 consists of 16 residues. The germline CDR1 and CDR2 sequences are LNHNV and YYDKDF (reference sequence). This CDR3 is CATSRGRTLNTGELFF. The DNA of the CDR3 is TGTGCCACCAGCAGGGGCAGGACGTTAAACACCGGGGAGCTGTTTTTT.

This clonotype was detected a few times. This chain links TRBV7-2 with TRBJ1-2; D perhaps matches TRBD1 (5 bases). Looked up from germline, CDR1 is SGHTA and CDR2 is FQGNSA. Trimming took off 3 bases at V and 8 bases at J, with 19 bases between the two ends. This CDR3 contains 15 residues. Here the CDR3 reads CASSFSTGAREGYTF. CDR3 coding DNA: TGTGCCAGCAGCTTCTCCACCGGGGCCCGGGAAGGCTACACCTTC.